The present T cell receptor (beta chain) was sequenced within a study of blood T cells in healthy people across ages. Overall study results and limits: Naive and antigen-experienced cells were not separated, limiting conclusive comparison.

In the case of this clonotype: Antigen unknown. At one of its ends the junction is not consistent with the germline gene, which may arise from a read error.

The CDR3 has 15 amino acids. The germline V gene encodes CDR1 SGHRS and CDR2 YFSETQ. A J-beta primer mix and a sample-barcoded 5' primer were used in a second PCR of roughly 6 to 11 cycles. Paired-end reads containing CDR3 totaled no fewer than 2.5 million for each sample. From the 5' RACE reads, TCRdb called clonotypes with MiXCR, one entry per CDR3 protein. This sample has 1.6 million or so distinct CDR3 sequences, with approximately 32% found just once. The individuals who served as donors were healthy Caucasians living in Russia, aged roughly 6 to 95. The study isolated at least 6.5 million PBMCs from each sample.

This receptor was taken from a woman between 25 and 40 years old in good health. The chain combines TRBV5-1 with TRBJ2-2; D might be TRBD1 (5 bases). The sequenced sample consisted of blood. Written as DNA, the CDR3 is TGCGCTAGCAGCTTGATGGGGCGCAACACCGGGGAGCTGTTTTTT. Amino acids: CASSLMGRNTGELFF.